This passage covers 3 T cell receptor beta chains from one sample sequenced in a study of tumor-infiltrating lymphocytes in primary liver carcinoma. From around 500 ng of total RNA, TCR beta-specific cDNA was reverse-transcribed using a constant-region primer. Libraries for TCR beta were built through three nested multiplex PCR rounds, which together made up a slightly modified ARM-PCR procedure. The first two PCR rounds, roughly 11 cycles each, used TRBV1-TRBV30 forward primers and a C-beta reverse primer. TCRdb passed the multiplex PCR reads through MiXCR, listing each CDR3 protein once. The data hold about 120,000 distinct CDR3 sequences, with around 70% observed a single time. Both RNA and DNA were isolated together from about 20-30 mg of bulk tissue that had not been sorted. The source material was tumor-adjacent normal liver tissue. Receptor source: a woman between 55 and 75 years old with primary liver carcinoma and hepatitis B virus infection.

A word on this clonotype: It is likely a read error, because the conserved phenylalanine at the end of the CDR3 is missing. The rearrangement links TRBV5-1 to TRBJ2-7; 7 bases match TRBD1. The junction had 14 bases not matched to a gene; V was cut back by 3 bases and J by 5 bases. Germline values: CDR1 SGHRS, CDR2 YFSETQ. The CDR3 consists of 16 residues. DNA of the CDR3: TGCGCCAGCAGCTCGACTTTGCGTGCAGGGGGAAACGAGCAGTACCTC. Protein sequence: CASSSTLRAGGNEQYL.

The chain couples TRBV6-2 or TRBV6-3 to TRBJ2-1, with D unresolved. This CDR3 is 17 amino acids long. CDR1 and CDR2 (germline): MNHEY, SVGEGT. Between the trimmed V and J ends, which lost 7 bases and 8 bases, there was a span of 27 bases. This CDR3 is CASIRSSAGLTSDEQFF. The DNA of the CDR3 is TGTGCCAGCATTAGAAGCTCGGCCGGGCTAACGAGCGATGAGCAGTTCTTC.

With regard to this clonotype: The germline gene is not matched at one end of the junction; a read error may be the cause. This rearrangement joins TRBV7-9 to TRBJ2-1; possible D gene TRBD1, 6 bases. The CDR3 contains 14 residues. From germline, CDR1 is SEHNR and CDR2 FQNEAQ (reference sequence). CDR3 region: CARRGRGLYNEQSF. The CDR3 nucleotides read TGTGCCCGCAGGGGACGGGGCCTTTACAATGAGCAGTCCTTC.